Below are 21 T cell receptor beta chains sequenced from a single sample in a study of CD8 T cells in Susac syndrome. A quantity of about 0.5 to 1 ug RNA underwent reverse transcription using random hexamers. TCRdb recomputed calls from the immunoSEQ multiplex PCR reads with MiXCR, one row per CDR3 protein. This table has some 200,000 distinct CDR3 sequences, 95% appearing once. Input material: CD8+ T cells from PBMCs. All receptors derive from a human donor with Susac syndrome.

The rearrangement uses TRBV20-1 and TRBJ2-5; 9 bases map to TRBD2. J gave up 5 bases and V 1 base, and 11 bases lay outside the gene matches. Per germline, CDR1 DFQATT and CDR2 SNEGSKA (reference sequence). This CDR3 is 16 amino acids long. CDR3 sequence reads: CSARGFVTSGRETQYF. The CDR3 DNA follows: TGCAGTGCTAGAGGCTTTGTGACTAGCGGTAGGGAGACCCAGTACTTC.

This clonotype was counted once. The J gene is TRBJ1-5, the V gene TRBV7-8, with a possible D match to TRBD1 (6 bases). The CDR3 is 16 residues long. CDR1 SGHVS and CDR2 FQNEAQ come from the germline V gene. Trimming left V 5 bases short and J 3 bases short, with 17 bases between. The CDR3 nucleotides read TGTGCCAGCAGCACCAGCCAAGGGGGTTACAATCAGCCCCAGCATTTT. Amino acids: CASSTSQGGYNQPQHF.

This clonotype was picked up one time. The genes are TRBV20-1 and TRBJ1-2; D not resolved. CDR1 is DFQATT and CDR2 is SNEGSKA in the germline V gene (reference sequence). This CDR3 has 10 residues. Trimming shortened V by 5 bases and J by 4 bases, and 5 bases separated the two germline ends. Here the CDR3 reads CSAAAYGYTF. For the CDR3, the DNA is TGCAGTGCTGCTGCCTATGGCTACACCTTC.

The chain employs TRBV29-1 and TRBJ1-2; D remains ambiguous. CDR3 length equals 10 residues. The germline V gene has CDR1 SQVTM and CDR2 ANQGSEA. V was pared by 1 base and J by 8 bases, with 5 bases between. The CDR3 here is CSVEAQGYTF. The CDR3 DNA reads TGCAGCGTTGAAGCCCAGGGCTACACCTTC.

The J gene is TRBJ2-5, the V gene TRBV21-1; TRBD1 is taken as the D call from the table, unchecked against the DNA. TRBV21-1 is annotated as a pseudogene. The CDR3 runs 16 residues. The CDR3 nucleotides are TGTGCCAGCAGCAAGGAGGGGGTCAACCTCCAAGAGACCCAGTACTTC. It is translated as CASSKEGVNLQETQYF.

This sequence joins TRBV6-6 and TRBJ1-1; 9 bases align to TRBD1. Germline V gives CDR1 MNHNY, CDR2 SVGAGI (reference sequence). The V segment lost 6 bases and the J segment 0 bases; nucleotides outside the gene matches: 5. This CDR3 has 15 amino acids. Here the CDR3 reads CASSWTGELNTEAFF. The DNA of the CDR3 is TGTGCCAGCAGCTGGACAGGGGAGTTGAACACTGAAGCTTTCTTT.

The chain is built from TRBV5-4 and TRBJ1-1; D is undetermined. CDR1 SGHNT and CDR2 YYREEE come from the germline V gene (reference sequence). The CDR3 totals 12 residues. Trimming took 2 bases from V and 4 from J, leaving 6 bases between them. CDR3 coding DNA: TGTGCCAGCAGCTTTGGAGCCACTGAAGCTTTCTTT. Translated: CASSFGATEAFF.

The V gene is TRBV3-1, the J gene TRBJ2-1; D is undetermined. V was clipped by 1 base and J by 10 bases, with 14 bases between them. Germline V CDR1 and CDR2: LGHDT, YNNKEL (reference sequence). This CDR3 region has 14 residues. DNA for the CDR3: TGTGCCAGCAGCCAAGGTTCCTCCCAGATAGAGCAGTTCTTC. As protein: CASSQGSSQIEQFF.

The chain is built from TRBV12-3 or TRBV12-4 and TRBJ2-1, with TRBD1 matching 9 bases. V gave up 6 bases and J gave up 2 bases; unmatched junction bases: 5. The CDR3 runs to 15 residues. CDR3 DNA: TGTGCCAGCAGGGAACAGGGGGCGACCTACAATGAGCAGTTCTTC. Its translation is CASREQGATYNEQFF.

The chain has TRBV5-6 and TRBJ2-1; D perhaps matches TRBD1 (5 bases). The germline gives CDR1 SGHDT, CDR2 YYEEEE. V dropped 0 bases and J dropped 7 bases, with 8 bases sitting between them. There are 13 residues in the CDR3. The CDR3 DNA reads as TGTGCCAGCAGCTTGGCCGCAGGGAATGAGCAGTTCTTC. This encodes CASSLAAGNEQFF.

The chain carries TRBV6-1 and TRBJ2-7, with D possibly matching TRBD1 (6 bases). V gave up 7 bases and J gave up 5 bases, with 27 bases separating them. From germline, CDR1 is MNHNS and CDR2 SASEGT. The CDR3 is 17 amino acids. In DNA, the CDR3 is TGTGCCAGCAAACCGTGGCAGGGGTCCCTCTCGGTGGACGAGCAGTACTTC. Translated, it gives CASKPWQGSLSVDEQYF.

The chain uses TRBV4-1 and TRBJ1-1, with D maybe TRBD1 (5 bases). CDR1 MGHRA and CDR2 YSYEKL come from the germline V gene. This CDR3 has 15 amino acids. Trimming removed 0 bases from V and 2 bases from J, with 10 bases in between. CDR3 amino acids: CASSQDPRANTEAFF. CDR3 nucleotide sequence: TGCGCCAGCAGCCAAGATCCCAGGGCTAACACTGAAGCTTTCTTT.

V and J are TRBV20-1 and TRBJ1-2, with no clear D. The V end lost 3 bases, the J end lost 5 bases, and 13 bases lay between the germline ends. The CDR3 consists of 13 residues. In germline, CDR1 is DFQATT, CDR2 SNEGSKA (reference sequence). The CDR3 spells CSASAGVGYGYTF. The CDR3 DNA is TGCAGTGCTAGTGCAGGTGTAGGGTATGGCTACACCTTC.

The rearrangement links TRBV7-9 to TRBJ1-2; perhaps TRBD1 as D (6 bases). Germline values: CDR1 SEHNR, CDR2 FQNEAQ (reference sequence). V was trimmed by 4 bases and J by 7 bases, leaving 13 bases between them. The CDR3 has 13 amino acids. The CDR3 DNA sequence: TGTGCCAGCAGCTCGACGGGGGCGGGTGGCTACACCTTC. This translates into CASSSTGAGGYTF.

The chain links TRBV13 to TRBJ1-4; TRBD1 aligns across 8 bases. Germline-derived CDR1 and CDR2 are PRHDT and FYEKMQ (reference sequence). V lost 3 bases, J lost 8 bases, and 5 bases stayed unmatched. The CDR3 runs 14 residues. Written as DNA, the CDR3 is TGTGCCAGCAGCTTGGGCAGGGGGCGAGAAAAACTGTTTTTT. It translates to CASSLGRGREKLFF. The entire variable domain, with the rest obtained from reference TRBV13 and TRBJ1-4, is as follows: AAGVIQSPRHLIKEKRETATLKCYPIPRHDTVYWYQQGPGQDPQFLISFYEKMQSDKGSIPDRFSAQQFSDYHSELNMSSLELGDSALYFCASSLGRGREKLFFGSGTQLSVL.

This sequence joins TRBV10-3 and TRBJ2-1, with a possible D match to TRBD2 (5 bases). The CDR3 covers 12 residues. Germline lookup yields CDR1 ENHRY and CDR2 SYGVKD. Between the trimmed V and J ends, which lost 0 bases and 10 bases, there was a span of 7 bases. The CDR3 nucleotides are TGTGCCATCAGTGAGTCCGGGGTAGAGCAGTTCTTC. Its protein is CAISESGVEQFF.

The chain carries TRBV6-9 and TRBJ2-6; the match to TRBD1 covers 11 bases. V lost 0 bases, J lost 3 bases, and 4 bases stayed unmatched. The CDR3 has 18 amino acids. CDR1 and CDR2 (germline): MNHGY, SVAAGI. The DNA for the CDR3 is TGTGCCAGCAGTTATTCGGGACAGGGGGTCTATGGGGCCAACGTCCTGACTTTC. It yields the protein CASSYSGQGVYGANVLTF.

The V and J genes are TRBV7-9 and TRBJ2-1; TRBD2 matches at 13 bases. Germline trimming cut 2 bases from V and 10 bases from J; bases unmatched to any gene: 8. Germline V lookup: CDR1 SEHNR, CDR2 FQNEAQ (reference sequence). This CDR3 is built from 16 residues. DNA for the CDR3: TGTGCCAGCAGCTTAACCGGACTAGCGGGGGACGGGGAGCAGTTCTTC. Residues: CASSLTGLAGDGEQFF.

This chain joins TRBV30 and TRBJ2-7; D possibly corresponds to TRBD2 (6 bases). V dropped 2 bases and J dropped 2 bases, with 10 bases sitting between them. CDR3 length equals 13 residues. Germline V gene sequence: CDR1 GTSNPN, CDR2 SVGIG (reference sequence). CDR3 in DNA: TGTGCCTGGAGTCACGGGGGAACCTACGAGCAGTACTTC. Encoded protein: CAWSHGGTYEQYF.

V and J are TRBV20-1 and TRBJ1-5, with D possibly TRBD1 on 5 matching bases. The CDR3 extends over 12 amino acids. Germline V lookup: CDR1 DFQATT, CDR2 SNEGSKA (reference sequence). V was shortened by 4 bases and J by 3 bases, with 7 bases between the two germline ends. CDR3 bases: TGCAGTGCTACAGGGTTCAATCAGCCCCAGCATTTT. Translating it yields CSATGFNQPQHF.

The genes are TRBV5-8 and TRBJ2-5, with D uncertain. Per the germline V gene, CDR1 is SGHTS and CDR2 is YDEGEE. The CDR3 sequence is 12 residues long. With 10 bases removed from V and 3 bases from J, the gap between germline ends came to 13 bases. CDR3 amino acids: CAVLEREETQYF. DNA of the CDR3: TGTGCCGTCCTGGAACGGGAAGAGACCCAGTACTTC.